This T cell receptor (beta chain) comes out of a study of CD8 T cells in Susac syndrome. Random hexamers were used to reverse transcribe an amount of 0.5 to 1 ug RNA. TCRdb re-derived calls from the immunoSEQ multiplex PCR reads in MiXCR, one entry per CDR3 protein. The data show about 250,000 distinct CDR3 sequences, 85% to 95% seen once. The CDR3 runs 14 residues. V shed 6 bases, J shed 6 bases, and the junction held 8 bases outside the gene matches. Sequencing of TCR beta covered CD8+ and CD4+ T cells obtained from blood. The receptor was derived from a human donor with multiple sclerosis. Sequenced input: CD4+ T cells from PBMCs. This chain joins TRBV12-3 or TRBV12-4 and TRBJ2-3; 8 bases map to TRBD2. CDR3 loop: CASRVGTRGDTQYF. CDR3 in DNA: TGTGCCAGCAGGGTGGGGACTAGAGGCGATACGCAGTATTTT.